The 3 T cell receptor beta chains presented below share a single source sample, sequenced in a study of T cells after yellow fever vaccination (dated by TCRdb to the late 2010s). The library was made by 5' RACE. Data came from an Illumina NovaSeq 6000. TCRdb applied fastp at Q25 and MiXCR to the public reads, then kept only in-frame beta chains. Identical CDR3 protein sequences are pooled into one entry, listed with their most common genes and DNA. This sample holds about 340,000 distinct CDR3 sequences; about 4% were observed only once. In total, the top ten clones hold roughly 26% of the sample. The sample's treatment or condition label is to be understood as: live attenuated yellow fever vaccine strain. The sample here was PBMCs, taken 5 days after the yellow fever booster vaccination. The receptors were sampled from a man between 18 and 35 years old who received the YFV17D yellow fever vaccine.

There are a few counts of this clonotype. The J gene is TRBJ1-2, the V gene TRBV20-1; D not resolved. The CDR3 consists of 15 residues. Germline V CDR1 and CDR2: DFQATT, SNEGSKA (reference sequence). Trimming shortened V by 5 bases and J by 1 base, and 17 bases separated the two germline ends. The CDR3 bases are TGCAGTGCTCCAAAGGTCCGGACGGGTAACTATGGCTACACCTTC. Translation: CSAPKVRTGNYGYTF.

The V and J genes are TRBV6-2 or TRBV6-3 and TRBJ2-7; possibly TRBD1 for D (6 bases). Trimming left V 6 bases short and J 1 base short, with 10 bases between. In germline, CDR1 is MNHEY, CDR2 SVGEGT. This CDR3 has 13 amino acids. The chain's CDR3 is CASRGTPSYEQYF. DNA of the CDR3: TGTGCCAGCAGGGGGACACCTTCCTACGAGCAGTACTTC.

The V gene is TRBV6-2 or TRBV6-3, the J gene TRBJ1-1; weak D call: TRBD1 (6 bases). The CDR3 is made up of 16 amino acids. Germline CDR1 and CDR2: MNHEY and SVGEGT. Between the trimmed V and J ends, which lost 2 bases and 1 base, there was a span of 14 bases. CDR3 loop: CASSYTPGQKNTEAFF. The CDR3 DNA reads TGTGCCAGCAGTTACACACCGGGACAAAAGAACACTGAAGCTTTCTTT.